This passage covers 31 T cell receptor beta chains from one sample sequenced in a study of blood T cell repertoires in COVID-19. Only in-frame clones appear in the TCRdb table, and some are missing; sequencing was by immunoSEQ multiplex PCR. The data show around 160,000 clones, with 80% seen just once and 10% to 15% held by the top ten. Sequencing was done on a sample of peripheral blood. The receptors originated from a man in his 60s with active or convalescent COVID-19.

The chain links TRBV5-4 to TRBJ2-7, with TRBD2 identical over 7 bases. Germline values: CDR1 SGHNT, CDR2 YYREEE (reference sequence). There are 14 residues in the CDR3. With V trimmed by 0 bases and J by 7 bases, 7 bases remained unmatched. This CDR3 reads CASSLEISGGEQYF. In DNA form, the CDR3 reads TGTGCCAGCAGCTTGGAGATCTCCGGGGGGGAGCAGTACTTC.

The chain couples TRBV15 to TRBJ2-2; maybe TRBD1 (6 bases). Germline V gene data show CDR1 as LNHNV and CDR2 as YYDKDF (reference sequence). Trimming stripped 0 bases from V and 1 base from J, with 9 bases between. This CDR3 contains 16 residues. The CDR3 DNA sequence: TGTGCCACCAGCAGAGACAGGGGCGAGAACACCGGGGAGCTGTTTTTT. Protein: CATSRDRGENTGELFF.

This chain's CDR3 is CATSIRPGQGNEKLFF. The CDR3 region has the DNA TGTGCCACCAGCATTCGACCGGGACAGGGGAATGAAAAACTGTTTTTT. The chain is built from TRBV15 and TRBJ1-4; 10 bases match TRBD1. Per germline, CDR1 LNHNV and CDR2 YYDKDF (reference sequence). The CDR3 extends over 16 amino acids. V was clipped by 4 bases and J by 5 bases; unmatched bases: 7.

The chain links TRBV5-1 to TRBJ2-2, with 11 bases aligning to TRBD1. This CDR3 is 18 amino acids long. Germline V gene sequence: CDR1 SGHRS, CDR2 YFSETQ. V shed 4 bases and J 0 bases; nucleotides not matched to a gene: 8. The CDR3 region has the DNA TGCGCCAGCAGCGGGCGGACAGGGGGCTTATCGAACACCGGGGAGCTGTTTTTT. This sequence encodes CASSGRTGGLSNTGELFF.

CDR3 protein: CASSPPSKGQRSGANVLTF. The CDR3 coding sequence is TGTGCCAGTAGTCCCCCCTCCAAGGGACAACGCTCTGGGGCCAACGTCCTGACTTTC. The rearrangement joins TRBV19 to TRBJ2-6, with D possibly TRBD1 on 6 matching bases. V shed 5 bases and J shed 0 bases, with 20 bases lying between them. The CDR3 is 19 residues long. Germline values: CDR1 LNHDA, CDR2 SQIVND (reference sequence).

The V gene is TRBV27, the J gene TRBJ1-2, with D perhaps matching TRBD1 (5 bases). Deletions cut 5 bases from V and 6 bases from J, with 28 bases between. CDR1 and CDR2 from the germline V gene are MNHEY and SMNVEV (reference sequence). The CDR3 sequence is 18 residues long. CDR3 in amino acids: CASSGMGFGALTYHGYTF. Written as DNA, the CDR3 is TGTGCCAGCAGTGGGATGGGTTTTGGGGCGCTTACATACCATGGCTACACCTTC.

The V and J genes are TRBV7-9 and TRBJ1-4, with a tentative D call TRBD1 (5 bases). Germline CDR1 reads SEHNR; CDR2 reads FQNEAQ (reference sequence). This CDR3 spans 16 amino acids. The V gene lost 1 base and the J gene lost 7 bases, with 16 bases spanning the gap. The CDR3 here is CASSLDGAGRREKLFF. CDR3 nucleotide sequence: TGTGCCAGCAGCTTAGACGGCGCAGGGAGGCGTGAAAAACTGTTTTTT.

CDR3 loop: CATSRAKGAGTDTQYF. The CDR3 region has the DNA TGTGCCACCAGCAGAGCTAAGGGGGCTGGCACAGATACGCAGTATTTT. V and J are TRBV15 and TRBJ2-3, with TRBD1 matching 7 bases. From germline, CDR1 is LNHNV and CDR2 YYDKDF (reference sequence). The CDR3 contains 16 residues. J was trimmed by 1 base and V by 1 base; bases with no gene match: 5.

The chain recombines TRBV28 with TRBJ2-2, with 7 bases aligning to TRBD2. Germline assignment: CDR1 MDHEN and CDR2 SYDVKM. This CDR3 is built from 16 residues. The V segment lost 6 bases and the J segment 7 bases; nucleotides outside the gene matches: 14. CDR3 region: CASRTPSGGYVGELFF. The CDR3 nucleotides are TGTGCCAGCAGGACCCCTAGCGGAGGCTATGTCGGGGAGCTGTTTTTT.

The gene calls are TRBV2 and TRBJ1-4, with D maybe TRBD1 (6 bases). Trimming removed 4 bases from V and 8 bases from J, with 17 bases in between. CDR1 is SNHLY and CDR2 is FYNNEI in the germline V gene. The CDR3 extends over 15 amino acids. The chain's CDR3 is CASSGTGLLREKLFF. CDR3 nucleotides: TGTGCCAGCAGTGGAACAGGGCTCTTACGGGAAAAACTGTTTTTT.

CDR3 amino acids: CASTALGVAFF. DNA for the CDR3: TGTGCCAGCACGGCTCTGGGAGTAGCTTTCTTT. The chain joins TRBV28 to TRBJ1-1, with D unresolved. V lost 7 bases, J lost 10 bases, and 13 bases lay in between. In germline, CDR1 is MDHEN, CDR2 SYDVKM. The CDR3 consists of 11 residues.

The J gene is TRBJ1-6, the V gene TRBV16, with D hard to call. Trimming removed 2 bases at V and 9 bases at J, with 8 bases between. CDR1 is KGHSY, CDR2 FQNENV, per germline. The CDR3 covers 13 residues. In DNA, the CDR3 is TGTGCCAGCAGCCAACAACAGTTTTCACCCCTCCACTTT. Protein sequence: CASSQQQFSPLHF.

The CDR3 spells CASSAGQVTDTQYF. The DNA of the CDR3 is TGTGCCAGCAGCGCGGGACAGGTCACAGATACGCAGTATTTT. The rearrangement links TRBV13 to TRBJ2-3, with 8 bases fitting TRBD1. Looked up from germline, CDR1 is PRHDT and CDR2 is FYEKMQ (reference sequence). After removal of 5 bases from V and 2 bases from J, the junction contained 3 bases not matched to a gene. The CDR3 consists of 14 residues.

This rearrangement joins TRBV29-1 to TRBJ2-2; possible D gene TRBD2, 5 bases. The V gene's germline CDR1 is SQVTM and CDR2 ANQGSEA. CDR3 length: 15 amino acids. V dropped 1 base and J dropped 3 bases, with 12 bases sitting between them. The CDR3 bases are TGCAGCGTTGAAGCCTGGGAGTCGGACACCGGGGAGCTGTTTTTT. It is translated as CSVEAWESDTGELFF.

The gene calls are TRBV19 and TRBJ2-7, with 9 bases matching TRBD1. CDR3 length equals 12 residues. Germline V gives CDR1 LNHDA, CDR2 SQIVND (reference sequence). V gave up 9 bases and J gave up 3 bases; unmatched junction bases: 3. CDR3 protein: CASGTGIYEQYF. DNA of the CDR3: TGTGCCAGCGGGACAGGGATCTACGAGCAGTACTTC. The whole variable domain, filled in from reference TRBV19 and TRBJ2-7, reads DGGITQSPKYLFRKEGQNVTLSCEQNLNHDAMYWYRQDPGQGLRLIYYSQIVNDFQKGDIAEGYSVSREKKESFPLTVTSAQKNPTAFYLCASGTGIYEQYFGPGTRLTVT.

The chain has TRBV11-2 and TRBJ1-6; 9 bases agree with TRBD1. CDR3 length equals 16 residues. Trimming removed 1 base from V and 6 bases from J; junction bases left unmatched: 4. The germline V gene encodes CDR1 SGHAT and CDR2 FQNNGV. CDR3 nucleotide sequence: TGTGCCAGCAGCTTAGCAGGGACAGGGAGTAATTCACCCCTCCACTTT. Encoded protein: CASSLAGTGSNSPLHF.

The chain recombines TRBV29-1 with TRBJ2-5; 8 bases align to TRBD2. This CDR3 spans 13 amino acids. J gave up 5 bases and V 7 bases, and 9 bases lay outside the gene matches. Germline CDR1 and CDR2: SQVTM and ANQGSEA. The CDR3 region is CSASRSGGETQYF. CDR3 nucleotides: TGCAGCGCTTCTCGGTCGGGAGGGGAGACCCAGTACTTC.

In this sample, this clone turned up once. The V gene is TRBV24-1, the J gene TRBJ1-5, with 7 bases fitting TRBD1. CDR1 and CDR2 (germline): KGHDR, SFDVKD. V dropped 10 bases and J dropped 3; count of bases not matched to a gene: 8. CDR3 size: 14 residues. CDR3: CATSKQGTNQPQHF. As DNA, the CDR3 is TGTGCCACGTCTAAACAGGGGACCAATCAGCCCCAGCATTTT.

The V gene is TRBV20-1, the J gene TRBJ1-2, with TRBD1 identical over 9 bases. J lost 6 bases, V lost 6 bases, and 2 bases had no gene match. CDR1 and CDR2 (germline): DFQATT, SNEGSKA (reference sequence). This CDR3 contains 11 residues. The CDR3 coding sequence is TGCAGTGCCCGGGACAGGGATGGCTACACCTTC. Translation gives CSARDRDGYTF.

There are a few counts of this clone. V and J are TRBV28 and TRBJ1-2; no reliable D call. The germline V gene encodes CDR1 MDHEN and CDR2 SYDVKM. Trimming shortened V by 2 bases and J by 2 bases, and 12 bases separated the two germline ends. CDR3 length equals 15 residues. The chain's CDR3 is CASSLIGVWNYGYTF. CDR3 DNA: TGTGCCAGCAGTTTAATCGGGGTGTGGAACTATGGCTACACCTTC.

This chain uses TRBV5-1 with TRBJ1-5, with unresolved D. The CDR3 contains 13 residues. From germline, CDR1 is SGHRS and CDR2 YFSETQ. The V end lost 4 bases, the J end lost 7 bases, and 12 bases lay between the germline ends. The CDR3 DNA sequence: TGCGCCAGCAGCGAGAAACTAGGACAGCCCCAGCATTTT. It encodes CASSEKLGQPQHF.

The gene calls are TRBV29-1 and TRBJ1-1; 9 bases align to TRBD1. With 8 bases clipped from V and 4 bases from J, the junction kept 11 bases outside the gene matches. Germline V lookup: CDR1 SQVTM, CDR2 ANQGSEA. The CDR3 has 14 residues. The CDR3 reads CSIFGTGTATEAFF. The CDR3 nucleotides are TGCAGCATCTTCGGGACAGGGACGGCCACTGAAGCTTTCTTT.

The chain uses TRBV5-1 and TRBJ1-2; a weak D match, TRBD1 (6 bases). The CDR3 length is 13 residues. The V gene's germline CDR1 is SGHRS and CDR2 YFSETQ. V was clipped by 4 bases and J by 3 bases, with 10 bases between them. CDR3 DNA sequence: TGCGCCAGCAGCCGAGACAGGTACTATGGCTACACCTTC. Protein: CASSRDRYYGYTF.

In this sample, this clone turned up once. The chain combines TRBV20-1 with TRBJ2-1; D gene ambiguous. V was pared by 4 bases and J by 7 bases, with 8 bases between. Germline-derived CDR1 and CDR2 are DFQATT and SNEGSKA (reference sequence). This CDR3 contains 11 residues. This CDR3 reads CSATPHNEQFF. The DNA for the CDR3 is TGCAGTGCTACCCCACATAATGAGCAGTTCTTC.

The CDR3 nucleotides are TGTGCCACAAGACTAGTTGGTACAGATACGCAGTATTTT. Translating gives CATRLVGTDTQYF. The V and J genes are TRBV27 and TRBJ2-3, with D possibly being TRBD2 (6 bases). Between the trimmed V and J ends, which lost 10 bases and 3 bases, there was a span of 14 bases. The CDR3 spans 13 residues. The V gene's germline CDR1 is MNHEY and CDR2 SMNVEV (reference sequence).

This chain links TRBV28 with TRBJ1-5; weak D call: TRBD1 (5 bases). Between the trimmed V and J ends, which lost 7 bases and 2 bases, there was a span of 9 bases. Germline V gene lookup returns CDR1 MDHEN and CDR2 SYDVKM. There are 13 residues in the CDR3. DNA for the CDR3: TGTGCCAGCACCACAGGAGGCAATCAGCCCCAGCATTTT. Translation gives CASTTGGNQPQHF. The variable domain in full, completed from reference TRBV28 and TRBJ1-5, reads DVKVTQSSRYLVKRTGEKVFLECVQDMDHENMFWYRQDPGLGLRLIYFSYDVKMKEKGDIPEGYSVSREKKERFSLILESASTNQTSMYLCASTTGGNQPQHFGDGTRLSIL.

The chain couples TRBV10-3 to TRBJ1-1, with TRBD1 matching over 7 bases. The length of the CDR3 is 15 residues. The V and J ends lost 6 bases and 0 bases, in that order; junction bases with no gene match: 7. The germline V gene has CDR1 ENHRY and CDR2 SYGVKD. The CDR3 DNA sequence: TGTGCCATCAGATGGACAGGACTCATGAACACTGAAGCTTTCTTT. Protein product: CAIRWTGLMNTEAFF.

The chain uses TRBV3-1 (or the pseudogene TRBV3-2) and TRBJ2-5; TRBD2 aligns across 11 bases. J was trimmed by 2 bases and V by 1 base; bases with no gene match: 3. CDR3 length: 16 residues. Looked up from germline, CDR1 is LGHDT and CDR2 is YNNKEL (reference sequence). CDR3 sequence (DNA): TGTGCCAGCAGCCAAGCAACTAGCGGGAGTCAAGAGACCCAGTACTTC. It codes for CASSQATSGSQETQYF.

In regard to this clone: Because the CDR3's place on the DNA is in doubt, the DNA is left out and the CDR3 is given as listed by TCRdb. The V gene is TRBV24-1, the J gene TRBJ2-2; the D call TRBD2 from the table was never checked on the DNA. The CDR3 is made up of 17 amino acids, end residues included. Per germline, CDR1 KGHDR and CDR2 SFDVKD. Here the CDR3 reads CATSDFGSGEPTGELFF.

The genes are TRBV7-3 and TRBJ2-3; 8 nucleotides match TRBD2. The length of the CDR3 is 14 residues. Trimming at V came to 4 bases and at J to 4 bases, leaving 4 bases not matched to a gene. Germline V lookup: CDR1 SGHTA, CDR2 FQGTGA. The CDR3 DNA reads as TGTGCCAGCAGCTCAGGACTAGCCTCAGATACGCAGTATTTT. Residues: CASSSGLASDTQYF.

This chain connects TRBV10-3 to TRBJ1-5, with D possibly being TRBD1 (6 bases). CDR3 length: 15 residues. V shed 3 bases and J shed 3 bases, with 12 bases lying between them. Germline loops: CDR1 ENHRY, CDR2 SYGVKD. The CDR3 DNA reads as TGTGCCATCAGTGACGGTCAGGGGTCCAATCAGCCCCAGCATTTT. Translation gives CAISDGQGSNQPQHF.